This T cell receptor beta chain was sequenced for a study of blood T cell repertoires in COVID-19. Background on the study: The origin of the acute and convalescent COVID-19 samples was the United States, Italy and Spain. T cells, B-cell-depleted T cells, or PBMCs provided the cDNA or gDNA that served as material.

The CDR3 consists of 13 residues. Germline loops: CDR1 ENHRY, CDR2 SYGVKD. Between the trimmed V and J ends, which lost 5 bases and 0 bases, there was a span of 7 bases. In the original analysis: Amplified reference gene primers provided the basis for estimating nucleated cell counts. Produced via immunoSEQ multiplex PCR; TCRdb's table is partial and in-frame only. Clonal size and the V and J genes are those of that table, whereas D and trimming came from the DNA. The table shows some 120,000 clones, with 60% to 85% occurring only once. The clonotype comes from a man of 80 years or more with acute or convalescent COVID-19. The rearrangement joins TRBV10-3 to TRBJ1-1; D is undetermined. Sequencing was done on a sample of peripheral blood. DNA for the CDR3: TGTGCCATCAGTACAACATTGAACACTGAAGCTTTCTTT. Protein sequence: CAISTTLNTEAFF.